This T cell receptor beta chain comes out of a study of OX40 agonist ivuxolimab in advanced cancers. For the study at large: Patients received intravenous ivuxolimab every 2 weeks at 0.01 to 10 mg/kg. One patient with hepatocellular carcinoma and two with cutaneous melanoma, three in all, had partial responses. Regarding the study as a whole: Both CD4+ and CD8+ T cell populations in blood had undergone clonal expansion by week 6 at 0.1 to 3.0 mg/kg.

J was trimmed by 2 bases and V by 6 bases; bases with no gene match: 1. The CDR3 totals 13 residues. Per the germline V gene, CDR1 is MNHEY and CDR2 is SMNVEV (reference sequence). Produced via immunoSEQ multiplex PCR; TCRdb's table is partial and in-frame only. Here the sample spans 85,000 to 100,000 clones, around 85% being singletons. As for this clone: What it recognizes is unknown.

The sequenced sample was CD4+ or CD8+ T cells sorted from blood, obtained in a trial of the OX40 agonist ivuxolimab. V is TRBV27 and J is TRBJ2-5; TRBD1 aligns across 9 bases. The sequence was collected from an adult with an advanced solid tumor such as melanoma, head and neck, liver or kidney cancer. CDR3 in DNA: TGTGCCAGCAGCGGGACAGGGCAAGAGACCCAGTACTTC. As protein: CASSGTGQETQYF.